This T cell receptor beta chain was recovered during a study of molecular identifiers for immune sequencing clone quantification. This clonotype appeared many times. Its matching antigen is unknown. Study-wide points: Over 99% of effector molecules, but under 1% in naive cells, were held by clones with more than 20 RNA copies.

Each CDR3 protein gets one entry after TCRdb re-called the PCR reads with MiXCR. The data show 490,000 or so distinct CDR3 sequences, 20% to 25% seen once. J was trimmed by 6 bases and V by 1 base; bases with no gene match: 9. The V gene's germline CDR1 is SGHNT and CDR2 YYREEE (reference sequence). The CDR3 is 17 amino acids. The receptor was derived from a human donor in good health. Some libraries in this study had Jurkat cell RNA spiked in. Sequenced sample: naive CD8+ T cells from blood, with Jurkat cell RNA spiked in. The sample's subset: FACS-sorted CD8+CD4-CCR7+CD45RA+ naive T cells. The chain uses TRBV5-4 and TRBJ2-2; 10 nucleotides align to TRBD2. This chain's CDR3 is CASSLRLAGDVPGELFF. The CDR3 nucleotides are TGTGCCAGCAGCTTGAGGCTAGCGGGAGATGTACCCGGGGAGCTGTTTTTT. Supplemented by reference TRBV5-4 and TRBJ2-2, the full variable domain reads ETGVTQSPTHLIKTRGQQVTLRCSSQSGHNTVSWYQQALGQGPQFIFQYYREEENGRGNFPPRFSGLQFPNYSSELNVNALELDDSALYLCASSLRLAGDVPGELFFGEGSRLTVL.